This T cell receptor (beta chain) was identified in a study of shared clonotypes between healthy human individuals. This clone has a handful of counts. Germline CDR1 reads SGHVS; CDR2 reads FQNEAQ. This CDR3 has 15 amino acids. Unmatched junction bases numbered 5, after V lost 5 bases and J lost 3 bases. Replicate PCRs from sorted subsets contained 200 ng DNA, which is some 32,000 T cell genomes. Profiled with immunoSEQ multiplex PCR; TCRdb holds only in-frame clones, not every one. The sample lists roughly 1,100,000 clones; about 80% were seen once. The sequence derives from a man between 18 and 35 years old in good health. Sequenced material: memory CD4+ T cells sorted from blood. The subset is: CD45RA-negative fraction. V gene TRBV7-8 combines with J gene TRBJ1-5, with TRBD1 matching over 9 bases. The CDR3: CASSEGQGINQPQHF. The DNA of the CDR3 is TGTGCCAGCAGCGAGGGACAGGGCATCAATCAGCCCCAGCATTTT. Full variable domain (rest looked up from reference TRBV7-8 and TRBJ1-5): GAGVSQSPRYKVAKRGQDVALRCDPISGHVSLFWYQQALGQGPEFLTYFQNEAQLDKSGLPSDRFFAERPEGSVSTLKIQRTQQEDSAVYLCASSEGQGINQPQHFGDGTRLSIL.